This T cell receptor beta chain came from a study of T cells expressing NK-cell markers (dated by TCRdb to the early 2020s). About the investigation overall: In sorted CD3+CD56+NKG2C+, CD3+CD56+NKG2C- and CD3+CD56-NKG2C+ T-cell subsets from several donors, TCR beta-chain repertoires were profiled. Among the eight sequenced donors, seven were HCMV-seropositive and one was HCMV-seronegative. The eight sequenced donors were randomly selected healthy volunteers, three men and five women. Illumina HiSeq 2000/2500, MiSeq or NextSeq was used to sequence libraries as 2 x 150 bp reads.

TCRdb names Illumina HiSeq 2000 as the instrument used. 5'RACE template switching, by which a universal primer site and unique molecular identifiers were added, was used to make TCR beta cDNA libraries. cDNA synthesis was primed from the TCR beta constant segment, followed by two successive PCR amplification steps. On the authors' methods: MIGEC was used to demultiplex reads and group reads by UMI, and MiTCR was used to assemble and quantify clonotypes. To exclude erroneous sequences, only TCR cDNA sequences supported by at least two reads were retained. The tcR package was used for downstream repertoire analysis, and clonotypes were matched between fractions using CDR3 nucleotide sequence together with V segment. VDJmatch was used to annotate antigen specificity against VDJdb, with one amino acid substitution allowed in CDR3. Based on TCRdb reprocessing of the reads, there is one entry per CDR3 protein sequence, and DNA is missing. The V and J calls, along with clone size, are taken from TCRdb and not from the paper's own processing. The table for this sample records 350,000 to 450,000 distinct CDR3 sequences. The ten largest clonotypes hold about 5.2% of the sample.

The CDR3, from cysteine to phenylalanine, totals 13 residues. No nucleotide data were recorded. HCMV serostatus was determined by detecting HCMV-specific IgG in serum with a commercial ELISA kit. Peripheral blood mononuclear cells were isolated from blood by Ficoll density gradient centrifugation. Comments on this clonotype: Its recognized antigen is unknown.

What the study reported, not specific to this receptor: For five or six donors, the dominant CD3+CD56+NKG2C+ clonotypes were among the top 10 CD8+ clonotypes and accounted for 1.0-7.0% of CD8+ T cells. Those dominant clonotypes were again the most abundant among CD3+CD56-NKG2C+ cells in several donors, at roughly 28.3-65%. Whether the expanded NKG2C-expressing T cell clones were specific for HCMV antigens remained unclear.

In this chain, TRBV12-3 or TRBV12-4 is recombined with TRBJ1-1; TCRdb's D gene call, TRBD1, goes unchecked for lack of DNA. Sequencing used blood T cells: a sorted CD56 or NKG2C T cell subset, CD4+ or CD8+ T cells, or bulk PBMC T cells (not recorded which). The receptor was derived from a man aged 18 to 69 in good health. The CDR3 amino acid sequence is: CASSLDTYTEAFF.